This TCR beta chain was identified in a study of blood T cell repertoires in COVID-19. In terms of age and location, participants ranged from roughly 18 to 90 years and lived in approximately 24 US areas. Germline assignment: CDR1 LNHDA and CDR2 SQIVND (reference sequence). The CDR3 spans 14 residues. V trimming: 5 bases; J trimming: 3 bases; junction bases outside the gene matches: 6. Produced via immunoSEQ multiplex PCR; TCRdb's table is partial and in-frame only. The sample records more than 110,000 clones, less than 85% being singletons. Sequenced: PBMCs or T cells enriched from blood (not recorded which). The chain combines TRBV19 with TRBJ2-7, with TRBD2 identical over 8 bases. This clonotype originated in a young woman who had been exposed to COVID-19. The CDR3 DNA reads as TGTGCCAGTAGTTTTAGCGGGAAGAACTACGAGCAGTACTTC. This sequence encodes CASSFSGKNYEQYF.